Listed below are T cell receptor beta chains from one sample, sequenced in a study of technical replicates of blood from a handful of donors. TCRdb's table, derived via immunoSEQ multiplex PCR, lists solely in-frame clones and lacks some. The sample contains 50,000 to 65,000 clones, around 93% of which appear only once. The specimen sequenced was PBMCs. These receptors all come from a human donor in good health. Some clones in this sample may be carry-over from other donors' samples. Both conserved end residues are part of each CDR3. A row's size may be missing; if present it is once, few, many or a size class.

>-|TRBV11-2|TRBJ2-1
CASSLTSGGSSYNEQFF
>-|TRBV28|TRBJ2-1
CASSPRLDNEQFF
>-|TRBV19|TRBJ1-3
CASSATGGGGNTIYF
>-|TRBV14|TRBJ1-2
CASSPLEAYNYGYTF
>-|TRBV18|TRBJ2-5
CASSNYRGKETQYF
>-|TRBV25-1|TRBJ1-2
CASSGLQGAGGYTF
>-|TRBV5-6|TRBJ1-1
CASSLGGRLTEAFF
>-|TRBV4-2|TRBJ1-2
CASSQNRDSYGYTF
>-|TRBV27|TRBJ1-1
CASSLSTGGAGNTEAFF
>-|TRBV7-2|TRBJ2-1
CASSLGGTSGPREQFF
>-|TRBV20-1|TRBJ2-7
CSALRGGEQYF
>once|TRBV9|TRBJ1-6
CASSRQGEGNSPLHF
>-|TRBV5-5|TRBJ1-2
CASSAGLGSYGYTF
>-|TRBV6-4|TRBJ2-2
CASTAGGDTGELFF
>-|TRBV27|TRBJ2-3
CASSLGGPLLDTQYF
>-|TRBV7-9|TRBJ1-1
CASRDRRQLNTEAFF
>-|TRBV4-1|TRBJ2-7
CASSHTSGGTYEQYF
>-|TRBV15|TRBJ1-1
CATSSRQGKTTEAFF
>-|TRBV6-5|TRBJ1-2
CASSPRTAGFGYTF
>-|TRBV6-6|TRBJ1-3
CASSYGPTASGNTIYF
>-|TRBV15|TRBJ1-4
CATSAYSGTGREKLFF
>-|TRBV5-1|TRBJ2-7
CASSLTSGYEQYF
>-|TRBV29-1|TRBJ1-4
CSVQGASNEKLFF
>-|TRBV11-3|TRBJ2-2
CASSLVFLERENTGELFF
>once|TRBV19|TRBJ1-1
CASQGDRTEAFF